This TCR beta chain was sequenced in a study of blood T cell repertoires in COVID-19. On the study more broadly: Samples came from the United States, Italy and Spain, spanning acute and convalescent COVID-19. From T cells, B-cell-depleted T cells, or PBMCs came the material, which was cDNA or gDNA.

Some clones are missing from TCRdb's copy, which holds only in-frame ones; the method was immunoSEQ multiplex PCR. The sample lists approximately 58,000 clones, more than 70% occurring once. This CDR3 region has 16 residues. Trimming cost V 3 bases and J 3 bases; bases outside gene matches: 8. The germline V gene encodes CDR1 MNHNS and CDR2 SASEGT. V is TRBV6-1 and J is TRBJ1-5; 7 bases are shared with TRBD1. The clonotype comes from a man aged 40-55 years with active COVID-19. The sample consisted of peripheral blood. The chain's CDR3 is CASSETGYGFNQPQHF. The CDR3 DNA sequence: TGTGCCAGCAGTGAGACAGGGTATGGTTTCAATCAGCCCCAGCATTTT.